Below, 15 T cell receptor beta chains from the same sample are listed, as sequenced in a study of OX40 agonist ivuxolimab in advanced cancers. Only in-frame clones appear in the TCRdb table, and some are missing; sequencing was by immunoSEQ multiplex PCR. The top ten clones hold 2% to 2.5% of a sample with 55,000 to 75,000 clones, approximately 90% of them seen once. Sequencing used CD4+ or CD8+ T cells sorted from blood, obtained in a trial of the OX40 agonist ivuxolimab. Receptor source: an adult with an advanced solid tumor such as melanoma, head and neck, liver or kidney cancer.

The CDR3, as DNA: TGCAGTGCTAGGCAGGACAATGAGCAGTTCTTC. This sequence encodes CSARQDNEQFF. V gene TRBV20-1 combines with J gene TRBJ2-1; no firm D call. CDR1 and CDR2 (germline): DFQATT, SNEGSKA (reference sequence). The V end was cut by 3 bases, the J end by 5 bases, with 5 bases between. The CDR3 sequence is 11 residues long.

This chain joins TRBV28 and TRBJ2-1, with D perhaps TRBD2 (6 bases). Trimming stripped 8 bases from V and 0 bases from J, with 17 bases between. Germline loops: CDR1 MDHEN, CDR2 SYDVKM. CDR3 length: 16 residues. The CDR3 spells CASEGSGGSSYNEQFF. CDR3 in DNA: TGTGCCAGCGAGGGGAGCGGAGGGAGCTCCTACAATGAGCAGTTCTTC.

The rearrangement uses TRBV30 and TRBJ2-5, with 8 positions matching TRBD2. Trimming cost V 5 bases and J 2 bases; bases outside gene matches: 4. This CDR3 spans 13 amino acids. Germline values: CDR1 GTSNPN, CDR2 SVGIG (reference sequence). As DNA, the CDR3 is TGTGCCTGGGCCACTAGCGGACAAGAGACCCAGTACTTC. Translation gives CAWATSGQETQYF.

The chain employs TRBV7-2 and TRBJ2-3; 7 nucleotides align to TRBD2. The germline gives CDR1 SGHTA, CDR2 FQGNSA. This CDR3 is built from 15 residues. With V trimmed by 3 bases and J by 2 bases, 5 bases remained unmatched. The CDR3: CASSLNSGYTDTQYF. DNA for the CDR3: TGTGCCAGCAGCTTGAATAGCGGGTACACAGATACGCAGTATTTT.

This rearrangement joins TRBV9 to TRBJ1-1; no clear D. Germline CDR1 and CDR2: SGDLS and YYNGEE. The CDR3 is 14 amino acids. V lost 4 bases and J lost 11, with 21 bases in between. In nucleotides, the CDR3 is TGTGCCAGCAGCCCGCCGGGGAGCCACTACGCGGCTTTCTTT. Translated, it gives CASSPPGSHYAAFF.

V and J are TRBV6-5 and TRBJ1-1; tentative D call: TRBD1 (6 bases). The CDR3 is 13 amino acids. The V end was cut by 6 bases, the J end by 4 bases, with 12 bases between. Germline lookup yields CDR1 MNHEY and CDR2 SVGAGI. The CDR3 loop is CASRSTGSTEAFF. CDR3 bases: TGTGCCAGCAGGTCAACAGGGTCCACTGAAGCTTTCTTT.

V gene TRBV27 combines with J gene TRBJ2-5; D is unclear. The CDR3 length is 11 residues. V shed 11 bases and J shed 5 bases, with 12 bases lying between them. The V gene's germline CDR1 is MNHEY and CDR2 SMNVEV (reference sequence). CDR3 sequence reads: CAELFLETQYF. The CDR3 DNA follows: TGTGCCGAGCTTTTTTTGGAGACCCAGTACTTC.

CDR3: CASSKTPGGTDTQYF. CDR3 nucleotide sequence: TGTGCCAGCAGCAAAACCCCTGGGGGCACAGATACGCAGTATTTT. The chain joins TRBV7-7 to TRBJ2-3; D gene uncertain. This CDR3 comprises 15 residues. Trimming took off 5 bases at V and 1 base at J, with 13 bases between the two ends. The germline CDR1 and CDR2 sequences are SSHAT and FNYEAQ (reference sequence).

This rearrangement joins TRBV15 to TRBJ2-3, with 7 bases matching TRBD1. Unmatched junction bases numbered 20, after V lost 5 bases and J lost 3 bases. Germline loops: CDR1 LNHNV, CDR2 YYDKDF (reference sequence). The CDR3 loop spans 19 amino acids. The CDR3 is CATSGYGTKGALGTDTQYF. For the CDR3, the DNA is TGTGCCACCAGCGGCTACGGGACGAAGGGGGCATTGGGGACAGATACGCAGTATTTT.

The genes are TRBV7-9 and TRBJ2-7; 8 bases agree with TRBD2. The germline V gene has CDR1 SEHNR and CDR2 FQNEAQ (reference sequence). V lost 5 bases to trimming and J lost 2 bases; unmatched junction nucleotides: 8. This CDR3 spans 15 amino acids. The CDR3 DNA reads as TGTGCCAGCAGCCCAAGCTCGGGGGGGCCCTACGAGCAGTACTTC. Its protein product is CASSPSSGGPYEQYF.

This clone was counted once. The chain employs TRBV2 and TRBJ1-4, with 8 bases fitting TRBD1. The length of the CDR3 is 15 residues. Germline V gene lookup returns CDR1 SNHLY and CDR2 FYNNEI. Unmatched junction bases numbered 11, after V lost 7 bases and J lost 7 bases. CDR3 nucleotide sequence: TGTGCCAGCAACCAAGACAGGGGACAGCTTGAAAAACTGTTTTTT. Residues: CASNQDRGQLEKLFF.

The chain uses TRBV11-2 and TRBJ2-3; 8 nucleotides agree with TRBD1. The CDR3 length is 13 residues. Losses at the gene ends were 8 bases for V and 1 base for J; bases not matched to a gene: 2. Per germline, CDR1 SGHAT and CDR2 FQNNGV. The CDR3 region is CASWGQGTDTQYF. Here the CDR3 DNA reads TGTGCCAGCTGGGGACAGGGCACAGATACGCAGTATTTT.

The V gene is TRBV19, the J gene TRBJ2-6; D may match TRBD1 or TRBD2 (6 bases each). CDR3 length: 16 residues. The V end was cut by 5 bases, the J end by 0 bases, with 11 bases between. Germline V gene data show CDR1 as LNHDA and CDR2 as SQIVND (reference sequence). The CDR3: CASSPKGGSGANVLTF. Here the CDR3 DNA reads TGTGCCAGTAGTCCTAAGGGGGGCTCTGGGGCCAACGTCCTGACTTTC. Complete variable domain (other parts from reference TRBV19 and TRBJ2-6): DGGITQSPKYLFRKEGQNVTLSCEQNLNHDAMYWYRQDPGQGLRLIYYSQIVNDFQKGDIAEGYSVSREKKESFPLTVTSAQKNPTAFYLCASSPKGGSGANVLTFGAGSRLTVL.

V is TRBV2 and J is TRBJ2-2; a weak D match, TRBD1 (5 bases). The CDR3 sequence is 14 residues long. The V and J ends lost 4 bases and 4 bases respectively, with 10 bases between them. Germline-derived CDR1 and CDR2 are SNHLY and FYNNEI. The CDR3 loop is CASSGAGITGELFF. The DNA of the CDR3 is TGTGCCAGCAGTGGAGCAGGGATCACCGGGGAGCTGTTTTTT.

The chain carries TRBV29-1 and TRBJ2-6; TRBD1 aligns across 9 bases. Germline V gene sequence: CDR1 SQVTM, CDR2 ANQGSEA. The V and J ends lost 8 bases and 0 bases, in that order; junction bases with no gene match: 5. The CDR3 runs to 15 residues. CDR3 nucleotide sequence: TGCAGCACCCGACAGGGGGTCTCTGGGGCCAACGTCCTGACTTTC. Residues: CSTRQGVSGANVLTF.